This T cell receptor beta chain stems from a study of untreated major depressive disorder. Magnetic negative selection enriched CD4+ T cells from thawed PBMCs. The ends were cut back, 8 bases at V and 0 bases at J, with 17 bases in the middle. This CDR3 region has 15 residues. Germline V lookup: CDR1 GTSNPN, CDR2 SVGIG (reference sequence). Clones were read by immunoSEQ multiplex PCR, and TCRdb kept only the in-frame ones, dropping some. Of just over 20,000 clones in the sample, approximately 87% were seen once. Source material: CD4+ T cells from PBMCs. The sequence derives from a woman aged 30 to 39 in good health. This chain links TRBV30 with TRBJ1-3, with a weak D call TRBD1 (6 bases). CDR3 DNA sequence: TGTGCCCGTTCAAAGACAGGCCTCTCTGGAAACACCATATATTTT. This gives the protein CARSKTGLSGNTIYF.